This is a list of T cell receptor beta chains from one sample in a study of blood T cell repertoires in COVID-19. Assay: immunoSEQ multiplex PCR; the TCRdb copy retains only in-frame clones and omits some. Of 200,000 to 300,000 clones in the sample, 80% to 90% were seen once. The sequencing input was peripheral blood. These receptors were taken from a woman aged 40 to 49 with acute or convalescent COVID-19. Each CDR3 is given with its conserved first and last residue. The D gene is left open where the match is weak. Expanded clones get a size class; other rows say once, few or many, or leave the size out.

clone_size | j_call | d_call | v_call | cdr3_aa | cdr3_nt
once | TRBJ1-1 | NA | TRBV4-1 | CASTLGRGNTEAFF | TGCGCCAGCACCCTGGGGAGGGGAAACACTGAAGCTTTCTTT
NA | TRBJ1-4 | NA | TRBV30 | CAWSQGRGEKLFF | TGTGCCTGGAGTCAGGGTCGGGGGGAAAAACTGTTTTTT
NA | TRBJ1-5 | NA | TRBV21-1 | CASSPGGKGNQPQHF | TGTGCCAGCAGTCCGGGGGGTAAGGGCAATCAGCCCCAGCATTTT
NA | TRBJ1-2 | TRBD1 | TRBV6-1 | CASSPSGTGFFRTF | TGTGCCAGCAGTCCCTCCGGGACAGGGTTCTTTCGCACCTTC
NA | TRBJ1-1 | NA | TRBV15 | CATSRQTRFTEAFF | TGTGCCACCAGCAGACAGACACGTTTCACTGAAGCTTTCTTT
once | TRBJ2-3 | TRBD2 | TRBV5-6 | CASSLGLAGTDTQYF | TGTGCCAGCAGCTTGGGGCTAGCGGGCACAGATACGCAGTATTTT
NA | TRBJ2-3 | TRBD2 | TRBV9 | CASSVASGGTYTQYF | TGTGCCAGCAGCGTAGCTAGCGGGGGGACTTATACGCAGTATTTT
NA | TRBJ2-5 | TRBD2 | TRBV4-1 | CASSPPLAGGRKTQYF | TGCGCCAGCAGCCCTCCCTTAGCGGGGGGGAGGAAGACCCAGTACTTC
few | TRBJ1-5 | NA | TRBV2 | CASSETERGNQPQHF | TGTGCCAGCAGTGAAACAGAGCGGGGCAATCAGCCCCAGCATTTT
NA | TRBJ1-5 | TRBD1 | TRBV27 | CASSFLTGGLSYSNQPQHF | TGTGCCAGCAGTTTCCTGACAGGGGGCCTTAGCTATAGCAATCAGCCCCAGCATTTT
NA | TRBJ2-3 | NA | TRBV12-2 | CASRLDGLRLAGGKEDTQYF | TGTGCAAGTCGCTTAGATGGCTTAAGACTAGCGGGGGGCAAGGAGGATACGCAGTATTTT
NA | TRBJ2-5 | TRBD2 | TRBV5-1 | CASSLGGLAGTQETQYF | TGCGCCAGCAGCCTGGGAGGCCTAGCGGGAACACAAGAGACCCAGTACTTC
once | TRBJ2-1 | TRBD2 | TRBV19 | CATYSGGYNEQFF | TGTGCCACATATAGCGGGGGTTACAATGAGCAGTTCTTC
few | TRBJ1-5 | TRBD1 | TRBV28 | CASSFYDREDQPQHF | TGTGCCAGCAGTTTCTACGACAGGGAGGATCAGCCCCAGCATTTT
NA | TRBJ2-5 | NA | TRBV21-1 | CASSLRTGGPETQYF | TGTGCCAGCAGCTTGCGGACAGGGGGCCCAGAGACCCAGTACTTC
NA | TRBJ1-1 | NA | TRBV24-1 | CATSAGSEGNTEAFF | TGTGCCACCAGTGCCGGATCCGAGGGGAACACTGAAGCTTTCTTT
NA | TRBJ1-5 | TRBD1 | TRBV19 | CASTQGTVSNQPQHF | TGTGCCAGTACGCAAGGGACAGTTAGCAATCAGCCCCAGCATTTT
NA | TRBJ2-3 | TRBD2 | TRBV7-2 | CASSLSNSGRGDTQYF | TGTGCCAGCAGCTTATCTAATAGCGGGCGAGGAGATACGCAGTATTTT
NA | TRBJ1-2 | TRBD1 | TRBV19 | CASSNPREGGWDGYTF | TGTGCCAGTAGTAACCCCCGAGAAGGGGGCTGGGATGGCTACACCTTC
NA | TRBJ1-5 | TRBD1 | TRBV10-3 | CAISYDRGSQPQHF | TGTGCCATCAGTTATGACAGGGGTTCGCAGCCCCAGCATTTT
NA | TRBJ2-3 | NA | TRBV12-3/TRBV12-4 | CASSPITDTQYF | TGTGCCAGCAGTCCAATCACAGATACGCAGTATTTT
once | TRBJ2-4 | NA | TRBV6-5 | CASRPSEKNIQYF | TGTGCCAGCAGGCCGTCCGAGAAAAACATTCAGTACTTC
NA | TRBJ1-6 | NA | TRBV6-5 | CASSSSGGGNSPLHF | TGTGCCAGCAGTTCGAGCGGGGGGGGTAATTCACCCCTCCACTTT
NA | TRBJ1-5 | TRBD1 | TRBV19 | CASSWGTAGSNQPQHF | TGTGCCAGTAGCTGGGGGACAGCGGGTAGCAATCAGCCCCAGCATTTT
NA | TRBJ2-5 | TRBD1 | TRBV9 | CASSVEGAWETQYF | TGTGCCAGCAGCGTAGAGGGGGCGTGGGAGACCCAGTACTTC
NA | TRBJ1-2 | NA | TRBV9 | CASSRDNPSSSYGYTF | TGTGCCAGCAGCCGGGACAACCCGTCCAGTTCCTATGGCTACACCTTC
NA | TRBJ1-1 | NA | TRBV5-1 | CASSLVRVQVTEAFF | TGCGCCAGCAGCTTGGTCAGGGTGCAGGTCACTGAAGCTTTCTTT
NA | TRBJ1-2 | NA | TRBV5-6 | CASSFNRAHGYTF | TGTGCCAGCAGCTTTAACAGGGCACATGGCTACACCTTC
NA | TRBJ1-2 | NA | TRBV12-5 | CASGLLSYGYTF | TGTGCTAGTGGTTTGTTGAGCTATGGCTACACCTTC
NA | TRBJ2-1 | NA | TRBV3-1/TRBV3-2 | CASSQVSGSPPHNEQFF | TGTGCCAGCAGCCAAGTCTCGGGTAGCCCGCCCCACAATGAGCAGTTCTTC
NA | TRBJ1-1 | NA | TRBV6-5 | CASSYSGGNTEAFF | TGTGCCAGCAGTTACTCAGGCGGGAACACTGAAGCTTTCTTT